This T cell receptor (beta chain) was documented in a study of OX40 agonist ivuxolimab in advanced cancers. Blood draws occurred at baseline, cycle 4 day 1, and cycle 7 day 1. Sequenced by immunoSEQ multiplex PCR; TCRdb stores in-frame clones only, minus some. The sample carries tens of thousands of clones, 65% to 90% recorded once. Germline lookup yields CDR1 LGHNA and CDR2 YSLEER. The CDR3 length is 11 residues. With 0 bases removed from V and 11 bases from J, the gap between germline ends came to 5 bases. The material was CD4+ or CD8+ T cells sorted from blood, obtained in a trial of the OX40 agonist ivuxolimab. The TCR was taken from an adult with an advanced solid tumor such as melanoma, head and neck, liver or kidney cancer. The V gene is TRBV4-3, the J gene TRBJ1-5; D uncertain. Written as DNA, the CDR3 is TGCGCCAGCAGCCAAGAGGGGACCCAGCATTTT. The encoded protein is CASSQEGTQHF.